These 22 T cell receptor beta chains share one sample of origin, sequenced in a study of blood T cell repertoires in COVID-19. TCRdb's copy holds only in-frame clones and misses some; the assay was immunoSEQ multiplex PCR. The repertoire holds under 300,000 clones, with 70% to 75% as singletons. Sequenced input: peripheral blood. All receptors derive from a woman over 75 with acute or convalescent COVID-19.

The rearrangement links TRBV7-2 to TRBJ2-2; the D gene is possibly TRBD1 (6 bases). The CDR3 sequence is 17 residues long. Between the trimmed V and J ends, which lost 3 bases and 8 bases, there was a span of 22 bases. The V gene's germline CDR1 is SGHTA and CDR2 FQGNSA. The CDR3 is CASSFGRGRGRTGELFF. CDR3 coding DNA: TGTGCCAGCAGCTTTGGGAGAGGCAGGGGAAGGACAGGGGAGCTGTTTTTT.

The chain has TRBV4-2 and TRBJ2-7; the match to TRBD2 covers 11 bases. Germline V gene lookup returns CDR1 LGHNA and CDR2 YNFKEQ. The CDR3 length is 18 residues. The V segment lost 0 bases and the J segment 0 bases; nucleotides outside the gene matches: 7. The CDR3 sequence: CASSQELAGASDSYEQYF. CDR3 coding DNA: TGTGCCAGCAGCCAAGAACTAGCGGGAGCCTCAGACTCCTACGAGCAGTACTTC.

In this sample, this clone turned up a few times. V and J are TRBV30 and TRBJ2-7, with 8 positions matching TRBD2. The germline CDR1 and CDR2 sequences are GTSNPN and SVGIG (reference sequence). Germline trimming cut 5 bases from V and 3 bases from J; bases unmatched to any gene: 12. The CDR3 sequence is 15 residues long. The CDR3 here is CAWREPGTRLYEQYF. Written as DNA, the CDR3 is TGTGCCTGGCGCGAGCCTGGGACTAGACTCTACGAGCAGTACTTC.

The V and J genes are TRBV5-1 and TRBJ2-7, with a weak D call TRBD1 (6 bases). The germline V gene has CDR1 SGHRS and CDR2 YFSETQ. The V gene lost 0 bases and the J gene lost 0 bases, with 10 bases spanning the gap. This CDR3 is 15 amino acids long. The CDR3 spells CASSLGGHTSYEQYF. The CDR3 DNA reads TGCGCCAGCAGCTTGGGGGGACACACCTCCTACGAGCAGTACTTC.

The chain links TRBV18 to TRBJ1-1; 7 bases are a match to TRBD1. The CDR3 has 17 amino acids. Germline V CDR1 and CDR2: KGHSH, LQKENI. J lost 1 base, V lost 3 bases, and 11 bases had no gene match. CDR3 DNA: TGTGCCAGCTCACCCCGGGGACAGAGTGGAGGGAACACTGAAGCTTTCTTT. It codes for CASSPRGQSGGNTEAFF.

CDR3 residues: CASSPLAGDVDTQYF. The CDR3 DNA is TGTGCCAGCAGTCCCCTAGCGGGGGATGTAGATACGCAGTATTTT. This chain uses TRBV6-2 or TRBV6-3 with TRBJ2-3; TRBD2 aligns across 10 bases. This CDR3 has 15 residues. V dropped 5 bases and J dropped 5; count of bases not matched to a gene: 7. In germline, CDR1 is MNHEY, CDR2 SVGEGT.

In its sample, this clone was seen once. The chain combines TRBV6-1 with TRBJ1-2; D is ambiguous. V was pared by 0 bases and J by 4 bases, with 9 bases between. CDR3 length: 14 residues. Per the germline V gene, CDR1 is MNHNS and CDR2 is SASEGT. The CDR3 region has the DNA TGTGCCAGCAGTGAAGCGCGGGGAATCTATGGCTACACCTTC. Encoded protein: CASSEARGIYGYTF.

The rearrangement links TRBV11-2 to TRBJ1-2, with unresolved D. Trimming took off 0 bases at V and 8 bases at J, with 16 bases between the two ends. The V gene's germline CDR1 is SGHAT and CDR2 FQNNGV. CDR3 length: 15 residues. CDR3 amino acids: CASSLDTHPAVGYTF. The CDR3, as DNA: TGTGCCAGCAGCTTAGATACACACCCAGCGGTGGGCTACACCTTC.

The chain combines TRBV11-3 with TRBJ2-1; 12 bases map to TRBD2. CDR3 size: 15 residues. Germline V gene lookup returns CDR1 SGHNT and CDR2 YENEEA. After removal of 1 base from V and 7 bases from J, the junction contained 2 bases not matched to a gene. CDR3 nucleotides: TGTGCCAGCAGCTTAGTCACTAGCGGGAGGAATGAGCAGTTCTTC. Protein product: CASSLVTSGRNEQFF.

This chain connects TRBV4-1 to TRBJ1-3; 10 bases agree with TRBD1. The trim removed 4 bases at V and 3 bases at J, leaving 12 bases unmatched. Germline V lookup: CDR1 MGHRA, CDR2 YSYEKL. The length of the CDR3 is 18 residues. The CDR3 DNA sequence: TGCGCCAGCAGCCTAGCGACAGGGGGCGCGGATGGTGGAAACACCATATATTTT. It translates to CASSLATGGADGGNTIYF.

This chain joins TRBV7-5 and TRBJ1-5; no check of the table's D call, TRBD1, against the DNA was made. TRBV7-5 is a recognized pseudogene. The CDR3 runs 15 residues. The CDR3 loop is CVRRPPGHLREPQHF. CDR3 DNA: TGTGTCAGAAGACCTCCGGGACACCTTAGGGAGCCCCAGCATTTT.

The chain links TRBV3-1 (or the pseudogene TRBV3-2) to TRBJ1-3; TRBD1 matches at 9 bases. Trimming removed 9 bases from V and 7 bases from J; junction bases left unmatched: 16. CDR3 length: 16 residues. The germline V gene has CDR1 LGHDT and CDR2 YNNKEL (reference sequence). CDR3 sequence reads: CASTRYSGTGRNTIYF. The CDR3 DNA follows: TGTGCCAGTACAAGGTACTCCGGGACAGGGCGCAACACCATATATTTT.

This chain links TRBV6-1 with TRBJ2-7; D is unclear. This CDR3 spans 12 amino acids. V gave up 3 bases and J gave up 4 bases, with 7 bases separating them. The germline V gene has CDR1 MNHNS and CDR2 SASEGT. The CDR3 DNA sequence: TGTGCCAGCAGTGAGACAAAGTACGAGCAGTACTTC. It encodes CASSETKYEQYF.

The chain couples TRBV6-2 or TRBV6-3 to TRBJ2-7; weak D call: TRBD1 (5 bases). Germline assignment: CDR1 MNHEY and CDR2 SVGEGT. V dropped 2 bases and J dropped 9 bases, with 8 bases sitting between them. This CDR3 has 11 amino acids. The CDR3 nucleotides are TGTGCCAGCAGTTACCATCAGGGGCAGTACTTC. As protein: CASSYHQGQYF.

V usage is TRBV7-6 and J usage is TRBJ2-7, with TRBD1 as a possible D gene (6 bases). The CDR3 sequence is 15 residues long. With 1 base removed from V and 6 bases from J, the gap between germline ends came to 16 bases. Germline CDR1 and CDR2: SGHVS and FNYEAQ. CDR3 sequence (DNA): TGTGCCAGCAGCTTAGGCAGGGCAGGGGTTGGCGAGCAGTACTTC. Translation: CASSLGRAGVGEQYF.

V gene TRBV4-3 combines with J gene TRBJ1-4; D remains ambiguous. The CDR3 has 13 residues. CDR1 and CDR2 from the germline V gene are LGHNA and YSLEER. Trimming cost V 0 bases and J 8 bases, with 7 bases left between them. The CDR3 sequence is CASSQDRSEKLFF. The CDR3 nucleotides are TGCGCCAGCAGCCAAGATCGGAGCGAAAAACTGTTTTTT.

The V and J genes are TRBV9 and TRBJ2-2, with D uncertain. V lost 0 bases, J lost 6 bases, and 15 bases lay in between. The germline V gene encodes CDR1 SGDLS and CDR2 YYNGEE. This CDR3 is 16 amino acids long. For the CDR3, the DNA is TGTGCCAGCAGCGTAGCTGGAGCCCGGAATGCCGGGGAGCTGTTTTTT. Translating it yields CASSVAGARNAGELFF. Looking up the rest from reference TRBV9 and TRBJ2-2 gives the full variable domain: DSGVTQTPKHLITATGQRVTLRCSPRSGDLSVYWYQQSLDQGLQFLIQYYNGEERAKGNILERFSAQQFPDLHSELNLSSLELGDSALYFCASSVAGARNAGELFFGEGSRLTVL.

The CDR3 region is CASSLARGQGNEKLFF. The CDR3 DNA reads TGCGCCAGCAGCTTGGCCAGGGGACAGGGGAATGAAAAACTGTTTTTT. The chain recombines TRBV5-1 with TRBJ1-4; 10 nucleotides match TRBD1. The germline CDR1 and CDR2 sequences are SGHRS and YFSETQ. This CDR3 contains 16 residues. With 0 bases clipped from V and 5 bases from J, the junction kept 4 bases outside the gene matches.

This clone was detected only once. The rearrangement joins TRBV2 to TRBJ2-7; TRBD1 agrees at 7 bases. Trimming took 4 bases from V and 10 from J; bases not matched to a gene: 7. The CDR3 has 12 amino acids. CDR1 and CDR2 from the germline V gene are SNHLY and FYNNEI. As DNA, the CDR3 is TGTGCCAGCAGTGTAATCCGGGACAGTCAGTACTTC. Encoded protein: CASSVIRDSQYF.

V is TRBV19 and J is TRBJ1-5; 10 positions match TRBD1. CDR3 length: 16 amino acids. The V gene's germline CDR1 is LNHDA and CDR2 SQIVND (reference sequence). V trimming: 1 base; J trimming: 2 bases; junction bases outside the gene matches: 2. Here the CDR3 DNA reads TGTGCCAGTAGTATAGGAGGGACAGGGGGCAATCAGCCCCAGCATTTT. This encodes CASSIGGTGGNQPQHF.

V and J are TRBV7-2 and TRBJ1-3; 8 bases align to TRBD1. The V and J ends lost 5 bases and 0 bases, in that order; junction bases with no gene match: 9. Germline V gene sequence: CDR1 SGHTA, CDR2 FQGNSA. CDR3 length equals 17 residues. As DNA, the CDR3 is TGTGCCAGCAGCCCCCTGGCCAGGGGGCACTCTGGAAACACCATATATTTT. It is translated as CASSPLARGHSGNTIYF.

The V and J genes are TRBV5-1 and TRBJ2-3; 7 bases are a match to TRBD1. The junction had 7 bases not matched to a gene; V was cut back by 0 bases and J by 0 bases. CDR1 and CDR2 (germline): SGHRS, YFSETQ. This CDR3 is 17 amino acids long. The CDR3 nucleotides read TGCGCCAGCAGCTTGGATAGGGACAGTACTAGCACAGATACGCAGTATTTT. Translated: CASSLDRDSTSTDTQYF.